This TCR beta chain was captured by sequencing in a study of Graves' ophthalmopathy and Graves' hyperthyroidism. Study information: No ophthalmopathy within 18 months of follow-up signified stable hyperthyroidism.

Many counts were recorded for this clonotype. What it binds is unknown. The CDR3 loop spans 15 amino acids. Per the germline V gene, CDR1 is SNHLY and CDR2 is FYNNEI. V was clipped by 4 bases and J by 0 bases, with 9 bases between them. Researchers took RNA transcripts and amplified TCR beta CDR3 regions from them. First-round RT-PCR relied on HTBI primers, and a second-round multiplex PCR came next. TCRdb itself ran the multiplex PCR reads through MiXCR, one entry per CDR3 protein. The table lists around 1,200,000 distinct CDR3 sequences, around a third of them singletons. Uncontrolled infections, other autoimmune diseases, pregnancy or lactation barred patients from enrollment. General study results and limits: In blood, most expanded thyroid clonotypes above 0.001 frequency were also detected. The model reached 70.59% sensitivity and about 73% specificity for predicting ophthalmopathy progression.

The sequenced material came from peripheral blood or thyroid tissue (not recorded which). The receptor comes from an adult man with Graves' hyperthyroidism. The chain carries TRBV2 and TRBJ2-2, with D unclear. This CDR3 is CASSGRHTNTGELFF. The CDR3 DNA reads as TGTGCCAGCAGTGGTCGACATACGAACACCGGGGAGCTGTTTTTT.